This entry concerns a single T cell receptor (beta chain). No antigen is known for it. Base-call qualities are not available, and no considerably larger clone is one nucleotide away. Trimming accounts for 4 bases at V and 0 bases at J, while the number of junction bases matched to no gene is 4. Its CDR3 holds 16 amino acids, cysteine through phenylalanine. Just the 48-base CDR3 DNA is kept, in frame starting at base 1. CDR1 is given as MNHEY and CDR2 as SMNVEV, both from the germline V gene (reference sequence). These data originate in a study of beta chain features in type 1 diabetes (dated by TCRdb to between 2018 and 2020). Study-level background: Mean age, gender distribution, total cell number and subset yield did not differ between patients and healthy donors. A total of around 100 million sorted cells were examined across all samples, and RNA yield correlated strongly with the number of cells per subset. The study compared the TCRB repertoires of sorted circulating CD4+ T cell subsets in recently diagnosed type 1 diabetes patients with those in matched healthy donors. Whereas all 30 or so donors provided naive and central memory subsets, regulatory and stem cell-like memory subsets were isolated from just 8 patients and about 8 healthy donors. What the study reported, not specific to this receptor: Naive, central memory and regulatory TCRB repertoires appeared to be more alike among patients than among healthy donors. HLA sub-analyses involved small numbers of individuals, so any influence of HLA type on TCRB rearrangement remained unresolved. A moderate but significant shortening of TCRB CDR3 length was observed in type 1 diabetes patients in all four CD4+ subsets. Because cDNA was sequenced instead of genomic DNA, highly expressing activated cells could be over-represented, though the groups showed no difference in activation or CD3 levels. Fewer insertions and more nucleotide deletions at VDJ recombination sites were observed in patients with type 1 diabetes, implying thymic rearrangement abnormalities. Shorter templates might be favored by PCR, yet because patient and control samples were amplified and corrected together, any such skew would affect both groups equally.

The entire amount of isolated RNA was reverse transcribed using the High Capacity cDNA Reverse Transcription Kit, so the sequenced TCRB transcripts were expressed ones. Deep immunoSEQ sequencing was performed on naive, central memory and regulatory T cell samples, with an average of about 3.6 million total reads per sample. After sorted cells were lysed in RLT buffer, RNA was extracted with DNase-treated RNeasy Micro or Mini kits, with the choice depending on cell number. Each cell subset was processed separately to prevent cross-contamination, with patient and healthy donor samples processed together. The immunoSEQ multiplex PCR was used to amplify TCRB sequences from cDNA, generating 87-bp fragments that spanned the CDR3 region. Sequencing of the amplicons was performed on the Illumina HiSeq platform. The published analysis was carried out like this. Synthetic template baselines were used to correct PCR bias computationally, reads within Hamming distance 2 were collapsed together, and singletons that could not be merged were discarded. Reads were aligned to IMGT to assign V, D and J genes, CDR3 length, and insertions or deletions at six rearrangement sites. Within each subset, clonotype counts were normalized to sorted cell number, after which true diversity and Gini coefficients were computed with the tcR R package. The overlap coefficient, calculated on TCRB nucleotide sequences, was used to quantify repertoire sharing. Out-of-frame TCRB sequences from naive cells were analyzed to stand in for the pre-selection repertoire. This is the immuneACCESS table as TCRdb keeps it, with only in-frame sequences that have V and J called. A part of the clones is gone; compared with another copy, unresolved V genes explain less than half, and the rest is unexplained. The DNA was the basis for D and trimming; V, J and clone size are from that table. The sample data list under 950,000 clones, and roughly a sixth of these were observed just once. The ten largest clones capture 0.023% of the sample.

A single peripheral blood draw of 90 to 150 mL on average was collected from each donor into heparinised tubes. Using a panel that included CD45RO, CCR7, CD25, CD127, CD95 and CD27, naive, central memory, regulatory and stem cell-like memory CD4+ T cells were sorted on a BD FACSAria II. Every sorted population had a purity above 95%. PBMCs were separated immediately by Lymphoprep density gradient centrifugation and were stained directly, without being cultured. So that batch effects would be minimized, each experiment stained and sorted samples in pairs, pairing one healthy donor with one patient. Here the chain combines TRBV27 and TRBJ2-2, with 8 central nucleotides matching TRBD2. The sample taken for sequencing was naive CD4+ T cells from blood. In light of the paper, this sample's cell subset or site label describes: true naive CD4+ T cells. The sequence derives from a woman between 18 and 29 years old in good health. The DNA reads as follows: TGTGCCAGCAGTTCAAGGACTAGCCCGAACACCGGGGAGCTGTTTTTT. Its amino acids are CASSSRTSPNTGELFF.